This TCR beta chain was documented in a study of blood T cell repertoires in COVID-19. Authors' data handling: By means of reference gene primer amplification, nucleated cell counts were estimated. Using immunoSEQ multiplex PCR, the repertoire was profiled, and TCRdb retains in-frame clones only, with some absent. The V and J calls and clone size were taken over from that table, and D and trimming were inferred from the DNA. Here the sample spans a few hundred thousand clones, 65% to 85% being singletons. V lost 1 base and J lost 6; bases outside the gene matches: 7. The CDR3 length is 16 residues. Germline lookup yields CDR1 SGHTA and CDR2 FQGNSA.

The sequencing sample was made of peripheral blood. This TCR derives from a woman aged 80 or older with acute or convalescent COVID-19. The chain combines TRBV7-2 with TRBJ1-3, with TRBD1 matching over 9 bases. The CDR3 nucleotides are TGTGCCAGCAGCTTAGGTTCGGGACAGGGAGTAAACACCATATATTTT. This translates into CASSLGSGQGVNTIYF.